Given below is one TCR beta chain in context. Its target is unknown. A read error may account for a junction end that differs from germline. The CDR3 covers 14 residues. Germline V gene sequence: CDR1 MNHEY, CDR2 SVGAGI. The data belong to a study of long-term antiretroviral therapy in people with HIV. Survey-level immunoSEQ v3.0 assays were run. Sequenced by immunoSEQ multiplex PCR; TCRdb stores in-frame clones only, minus some. Here the sample spans roughly 17,000 clones, approximately 95% being singletons. The study, taken as a whole, reports: Transplant donor controls retained higher diversity, though diversity increased after ART. Within the repertoire, clones expanded before ART were dominant at all time points.

The chain is built from TRBV6-5 and TRBJ1-3, with D possibly matching TRBD1 (5 bases). The sequencing here drew on unsorted PBMCs, taken approximately 11 years after starting antiretroviral therapy. This clonotype was obtained from a man younger than 45 with HIV. In DNA form, the CDR3 reads TGTGCCAGCAGTAGAACCGGGACTGGGAACACCATATATTTT. Translation: CASSRTGTGNTIYF.